What follows are 23 T cell receptor beta chains derived from one specimen sequenced in a study of control samples from healthy donors and cancer patients. Here immunoSEQ multiplex PCR was the method, and the copy in TCRdb shows in-frame clones only, minus some. The table lists more than 95,000 clones, about 90% of them singletons. Sequenced input: blood. The receptors here all came from a man aged 60 to 75 in good health.

V usage is TRBV18 and J usage is TRBJ1-3; weak D call: TRBD1 (5 bases). Trimming pared 0 bases from V and 4 bases from J, leaving 7 bases between. CDR1 is KGHSH and CDR2 is LQKENI in the germline V gene. This CDR3 spans 14 amino acids. CDR3 in amino acids: CASSPPTAGNTIYF. DNA of the CDR3: TGTGCCAGCTCACCACCGACAGCAGGAAACACCATATATTTT.

Concerning this clone itself: At one of its ends the junction is not consistent with the germline gene, which may arise from a read error. This chain connects TRBV28 to TRBJ1-5; TRBD1 might be the D (5 bases). Germline V gene lookup returns CDR1 MDHEN and CDR2 SYDVKM. This CDR3 has 15 amino acids. CDR3 protein: CASNLGTWGNQPQHF. In nucleotides, the CDR3 is TGTGCCAGCAATTTAGGGACGTGGGGGAATCAGCCCCAGCATTTT.

The chain is built from TRBV27 and TRBJ2-7; no clear D gene. The CDR3 spans 14 residues. Germline loops: CDR1 MNHEY, CDR2 SMNVEV (reference sequence). V was pared by 3 bases and J by 3 bases, with 12 bases between. Here the CDR3 reads CASSFSGARYEQYF. CDR3 nucleotides: TGTGCCAGCAGTTTCTCAGGAGCACGCTACGAGCAGTACTTC.

This chain links TRBV27 with TRBJ1-1; perhaps TRBD1 as D (5 bases). The V gene lost 6 bases and the J gene lost 4 bases, with 9 bases spanning the gap. The CDR3 is made up of 12 amino acids. Germline assignment: CDR1 MNHEY and CDR2 SMNVEV (reference sequence). CDR3 DNA: TGTGCCAGCAGGGGGCAGGGCACTGAAGCTTTCTTT. Protein product: CASRGQGTEAFF.

The CDR3 loop reads CASTPSSYNSPLHF. The CDR3 nucleotides are TGTGCCAGCACCCCTTCCTCCTATAATTCACCCCTCCACTTT. The chain employs TRBV7-9 and TRBJ1-6; D call uncertain. Trimming removed 7 bases from V and 0 bases from J, with 7 bases in between. Germline CDR1 reads SEHNR; CDR2 reads FQNEAQ (reference sequence). The CDR3 sequence is 14 residues long.

This clone was observed a handful of times. The chain carries TRBV6-5 and TRBJ2-6; D is unresolved. This CDR3 has 15 residues. Germline CDR1 MNHEY, CDR2 SVGAGI. Trimming pared 7 bases from V and 1 base from J, leaving 11 bases between. The CDR3 loop reads CASIPMGSGANVLTF. In DNA form, the CDR3 reads TGTGCCAGCATTCCAATGGGGTCTGGGGCCAACGTCCTGACTTTC.

The chain recombines TRBV3-1 (or the pseudogene TRBV3-2) with TRBJ1-3, with D unresolved. From germline, CDR1 is LGHDT and CDR2 YNNKEL (reference sequence). The germline V and J ends were trimmed by 1 base and 4 bases, with 2 bases remaining between them. The CDR3 contains 12 residues. CDR3 sequence reads: CASSQAGNTIYF. The CDR3 bases are TGTGCCAGCAGCCAAGCCGGAAACACCATATATTTT.

The chain employs TRBV3-1 (or the pseudogene TRBV3-2) and TRBJ2-6; perhaps TRBD1 as D (6 bases). Germline values: CDR1 LGHDT, CDR2 YNNKEL (reference sequence). The CDR3 is 19 amino acids. Trimming cost V 5 bases and J 4 bases, with 24 bases left between them. CDR3 in DNA: TGTGCCAGCAGCTCCTCCTTGGGGGCGACATCCTCCGGGGCCAACGTCCTGACTTTC. Its protein is CASSSSLGATSSGANVLTF.

The V gene is TRBV10-2, the J gene TRBJ2-2; D not certain. CDR1 is WSHSY and CDR2 is SAAADI in the germline V gene. CDR3 length: 11 residues. V dropped 5 bases and J dropped 3 bases, with 1 base sitting between them. The CDR3 protein is CASSHTGELFF. As DNA, the CDR3 is TGCGCCAGCAGTCACACCGGGGAGCTGTTTTTT.

V gene TRBV19 combines with J gene TRBJ1-1; the D gene is possibly TRBD1 (6 bases). Trimming pared 1 base from V and 1 base from J, leaving 19 bases between. CDR1 is LNHDA and CDR2 is SQIVND in the germline V gene (reference sequence). The CDR3 has 18 residues. The CDR3 DNA sequence: TGTGCCAGTAGTATAGGAAGAGGCGGGGGGCGCGGGAACACTGAAGCTTTCTTT. It encodes CASSIGRGGGRGNTEAFF.

The chain joins TRBV5-1 to TRBJ1-2; tentatively, D is TRBD1 (6 bases). CDR3 length: 12 amino acids. Germline assignment: CDR1 SGHRS and CDR2 YFSETQ. The ends were cut back, 4 bases at V and 3 bases at J, with 7 bases in the middle. For the CDR3, the DNA is TGCGCCAGCAGCCCAGGGGACTATGGCTACACCTTC. Protein sequence: CASSPGDYGYTF.

The chain uses TRBV5-8 and TRBJ1-2; D gene ambiguous. The CDR3 runs 11 residues. V lost 6 bases and J 6 bases, leaving 9 bases between the germline ends. Per germline, CDR1 SGHTS and CDR2 YDEGEE. The CDR3 DNA reads as TGTGCCAGCACCCTGTCGAATGGCTACACCTTC. Translating it yields CASTLSNGYTF.

This sequence joins TRBV7-8 and TRBJ1-2; D gene ambiguous. This CDR3 comprises 11 residues. The germline V gene encodes CDR1 SGHVS and CDR2 FQNEAQ. V was cut by 3 bases and J by 9 bases, with 8 bases left in between. In DNA, the CDR3 is TGTGCCAGCAGCTTGTCAAGTCGCTACACCTTC. This gives the protein CASSLSSRYTF.

This chain uses TRBV6-5 with TRBJ1-2; TRBD1 agrees at 8 bases. The V gene's germline CDR1 is MNHEY and CDR2 SVGAGI. Trimming at V came to 8 bases and at J to 5 bases, leaving 7 bases not matched to a gene. The CDR3 extends over 13 amino acids. The CDR3 DNA reads TGTGCCAGCTCCCAGGGGGCTAGGTATGGCTACACCTTC. It is translated as CASSQGARYGYTF.

The chain has TRBV27 and TRBJ2-2, with TRBD1 matching over 7 bases. The CDR3 extends over 13 amino acids. In germline, CDR1 is MNHEY, CDR2 SMNVEV (reference sequence). Germline trimming cut 6 bases from V and 7 bases from J; bases unmatched to any gene: 5. CDR3 protein: CASRRGQGGELFF. For the CDR3, the DNA is TGTGCCAGCAGGAGGGGGCAGGGCGGGGAGCTGTTTTTT.

This clone has just one count. The V call is TRBV7-2, the J call TRBJ1-3; D gene ambiguous. V lost 0 bases to trimming and J lost 5 bases, with 14 bases between them. The CDR3 length is 16 residues. CDR1 is SGHTA and CDR2 is FQGNSA in the germline V gene. The CDR3 bases are TGTGCCAGCAGCTTAGCGGGTCATAGAGGGAGAAACACCATATATTTT. Protein: CASSLAGHRGRNTIYF. Combining the CDR3 with reference TRBV7-2 and TRBJ1-3 gives the whole variable domain GAGVSQSPSNKVTEKGKDVELRCDPISGHTALYWYRQSLGQGLEFLIYFQGNSAPDKSGLPSDRFSAERTGGSVSTLTIQRTQQEDSAVYLCASSLAGHRGRNTIYFGEGSWLTVV.

The V gene is TRBV19, the J gene TRBJ2-7; weak D call: TRBD1 (5 bases). Trimming took off 5 bases at V and 3 bases at J, with 17 bases between the two ends. The CDR3 extends over 15 amino acids. The V gene's germline CDR1 is LNHDA and CDR2 SQIVND (reference sequence). The CDR3 sequence is CASSSTGRRGYEQYF. DNA for the CDR3: TGTGCCAGTAGTTCAACAGGCCGCCGAGGCTACGAGCAGTACTTC.

The chain uses TRBV5-1 and TRBJ1-1; 8 nucleotides align to TRBD1. This CDR3 is 16 amino acids long. The V segment lost 1 base and the J segment 1 base; nucleotides outside the gene matches: 6. Germline V gene sequence: CDR1 SGHRS, CDR2 YFSETQ. The CDR3 nucleotides read TGCGCCAGCAGCTTGATGCAGGGGGCATGGAACACTGAAGCTTTCTTT. Amino acids: CASSLMQGAWNTEAFF.

The chain combines TRBV6-5 with TRBJ1-4, with D perhaps matching TRBD1 (6 bases). This CDR3 has 13 residues. Trimming left V 2 bases short and J 8 bases short, with 9 bases between. Germline-derived CDR1 and CDR2 are MNHEY and SVGAGI. The CDR3 DNA reads as TGTGCCAGCAGTTACCAGGGGAAGGAAAAACTGTTTTTT. This codes for CASSYQGKEKLFF.

This chain links TRBV7-3 with TRBJ1-1; no reliable D call. CDR1 SGHTA and CDR2 FQGTGA come from the germline V gene. This CDR3 has 13 residues. The V and J ends lost 2 bases and 0 bases respectively, with 4 bases between them. This CDR3 is CASSLQMNTEAFF. The CDR3 coding sequence is TGTGCCAGCAGCTTACAGATGAACACTGAAGCTTTCTTT.

The J gene is TRBJ2-3, the V gene TRBV6-5; possible D gene TRBD1, 6 bases. V was shortened by 11 bases and J by 4 bases, with 13 bases between the two germline ends. Germline V lookup: CDR1 MNHEY, CDR2 SVGAGI. This CDR3 is 12 amino acids long. The CDR3 here is CAGGWKADTQYF. The DNA for the CDR3 is TGTGCCGGGGGCTGGAAGGCAGATACGCAGTATTTT.

This clone has a single count. This chain joins TRBV10-3 and TRBJ1-1; D is uncertain. The CDR3 loop spans 13 amino acids. V dropped 8 bases and J dropped 1 base, with 11 bases sitting between them. CDR1 and CDR2 from the germline V gene are ENHRY and SYGVKD. CDR3 DNA sequence: TGTGCCATCCAATCTCACGCGAACACTGAAGCTTTCTTT. Amino acid sequence: CAIQSHANTEAFF.

This chain connects TRBV5-6 to TRBJ1-2; D gene ambiguous. The CDR3 spans 15 residues. Trimming pared 0 bases from V and 0 bases from J, leaving 9 bases between. Germline-derived CDR1 and CDR2 are SGHDT and YYEEEE. This chain's CDR3 is CASSLAGDSNYGYTF. The CDR3 DNA follows: TGTGCCAGCAGCTTGGCCGGGGATTCTAACTATGGCTACACCTTC.